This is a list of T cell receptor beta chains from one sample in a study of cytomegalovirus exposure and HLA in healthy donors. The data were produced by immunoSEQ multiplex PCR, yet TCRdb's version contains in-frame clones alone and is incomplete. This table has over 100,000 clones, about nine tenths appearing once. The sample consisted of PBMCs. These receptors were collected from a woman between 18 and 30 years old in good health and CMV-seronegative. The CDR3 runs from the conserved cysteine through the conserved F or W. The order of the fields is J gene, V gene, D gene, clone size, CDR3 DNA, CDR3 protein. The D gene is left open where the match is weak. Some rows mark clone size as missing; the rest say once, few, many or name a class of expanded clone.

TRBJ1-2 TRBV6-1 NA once TGTGCCACCCTCATAGGGGATGGCTACACCTTC CATLIGDGYTF
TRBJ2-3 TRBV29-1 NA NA TGCAGCGTTGAAAACAGGGTAAATACGCAGTATTTT CSVENRVNTQYF
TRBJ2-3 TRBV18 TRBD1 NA TGTGCCAGCTCCCCCCTGCCGGGACAGGGAAGCACAGATACGCAGTATTTT CASSPLPGQGSTDTQYF
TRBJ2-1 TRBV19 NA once TGTGCCAGTACTGCGCTAGGCCTCAATGAGCAGTTCTTC CASTALGLNEQFF
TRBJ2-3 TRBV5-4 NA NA TGTGCCAGCAGCTTGTTTGAGTTGAGAACAGATACGCAGTATTTT CASSLFELRTDTQYF
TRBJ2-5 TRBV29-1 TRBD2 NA TGCAGCGTTGTCTCTAGCGGGAGCGGAGAGACCCAGTACTTC CSVVSSGSGETQYF
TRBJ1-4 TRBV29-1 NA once TGCAGCGTTGGCTCCAGGGGTGAAAAACTGTTTTTT CSVGSRGEKLFF
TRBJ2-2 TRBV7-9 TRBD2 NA TGTGCCAGCAGCCGCAGCGGGAGCGGTATCGGGGAGCTGTTTTTT CASSRSGSGIGELFF
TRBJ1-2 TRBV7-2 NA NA TGTGCCAGCAGCTTACAGGGCTCTGGCTACACCTTC CASSLQGSGYTF
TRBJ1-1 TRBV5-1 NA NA TGCGCCAGCATTGAGAACGGGGAAGCTTTCTTT CASIENGEAFF
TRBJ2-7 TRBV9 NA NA TGTGCCAGCAGCGTAGTTTTTCTTTGTCTTCCCGGCTACGAGCAGTACTTC CASSVVFLCLPGYEQYF
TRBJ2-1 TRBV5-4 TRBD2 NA TGTGCCAGCAGCCGGTCGCGGGAGTTCAATGAGCAGTTCTTC CASSRSREFNEQFF
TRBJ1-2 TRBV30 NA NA TGTGCCTGCCCGACAGGAGTGAGTTACTATGGCTACACCTTC CACPTGVSYYGYTF
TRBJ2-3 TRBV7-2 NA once TGTGCCAGCAGGCTACTAGCACTGAACACAGATACGCAGTATTTT CASRLLALNTDTQYF
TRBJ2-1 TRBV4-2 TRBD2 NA TGTGCCAGCAGCCAAGGACTAGCGGACTACAATGAGCAGTTCTTC CASSQGLADYNEQFF
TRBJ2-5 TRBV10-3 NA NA TGTGCCATCAGTGAGTCTTACGCGCAAGAGACCCAGTACTTC CAISESYAQETQYF
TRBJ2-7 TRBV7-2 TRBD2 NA TGTGCCAGCAGCTTCTCGGGACTAGACTCCTACGAGCAGTACTTC CASSFSGLDSYEQYF
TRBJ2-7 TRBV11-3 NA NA TGTGCCGGCGGGCGGTTATCCTACGAGCAGTACTTC CAGGRLSYEQYF
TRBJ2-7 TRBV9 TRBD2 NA TGTGCCAGCAGCCCAGGACTAGCGGACTACTACGAGCAGTACTTC CASSPGLADYYEQYF
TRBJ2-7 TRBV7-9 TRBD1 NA TGTGCCAGCAGCCACGGGACAGGGCAAATGTCCTACGAGCAGTACTTC CASSHGTGQMSYEQYF
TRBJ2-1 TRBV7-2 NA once TGTGCCAGCAGCCAAACCTCGACTAGGACCTCTCAGTTCTTC CASSQTSTRTSQFF
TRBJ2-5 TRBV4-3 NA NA TGCGCCAGCAGCCAGAGCGACGGACAAGAGACCCAGTACTTC CASSQSDGQETQYF
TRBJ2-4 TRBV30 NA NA TGTGCCTGGAGTGCGGGAGAAGGTGTTCAGTACTTC CAWSAGEGVQYF
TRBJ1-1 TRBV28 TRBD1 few TGTGCCACCAGGGGGGGACGAGCTTTCTTT CATRGGRAFF
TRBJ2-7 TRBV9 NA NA TGTGCCAGCAGCGTAGACACGCCCCCCTACGAGCAGTACTTC CASSVDTPPYEQYF
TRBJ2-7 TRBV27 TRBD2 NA TGTGCCAGCAGCCCAGGGATGTATAGCGGGCAGCTCGACTACGAGCAGTACTTC CASSPGMYSGQLDYEQYF
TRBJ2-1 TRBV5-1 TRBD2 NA TGCGCCAGCACCTCTAGCGGGGGCCCTGGGACCTACAATGAGCAGTTCTTC CASTSSGGPGTYNEQFF
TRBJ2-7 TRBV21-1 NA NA TGTGCCAGCAGCAACGGCTCCTACGAGCAGTACTTC CASSNGSYEQYF
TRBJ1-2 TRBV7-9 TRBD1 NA TGTGCCAGCAGCCCACAGGGGGAGCCAACCCATGGCTACACCTTC CASSPQGEPTHGYTF
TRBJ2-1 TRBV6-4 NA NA TGTGCCAGCATGGCGGGGCCCAGAAGATACAATGAGCAGTTCTTC CASMAGPRRYNEQFF
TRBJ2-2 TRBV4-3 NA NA TGCGCCAGCAGCCAAGGGCCAATTACGAACACCGGGGAGCTGTTTTTT CASSQGPITNTGELFF
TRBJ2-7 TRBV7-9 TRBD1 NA TGTGCCAGCAGCCGGGACAGCTCCTACGAGCAGTACTTC CASSRDSSYEQYF
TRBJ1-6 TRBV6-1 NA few TGTGCCAGCGGAGGCGGAAATTCACCCCTCCACTTT CASGGGNSPLHF